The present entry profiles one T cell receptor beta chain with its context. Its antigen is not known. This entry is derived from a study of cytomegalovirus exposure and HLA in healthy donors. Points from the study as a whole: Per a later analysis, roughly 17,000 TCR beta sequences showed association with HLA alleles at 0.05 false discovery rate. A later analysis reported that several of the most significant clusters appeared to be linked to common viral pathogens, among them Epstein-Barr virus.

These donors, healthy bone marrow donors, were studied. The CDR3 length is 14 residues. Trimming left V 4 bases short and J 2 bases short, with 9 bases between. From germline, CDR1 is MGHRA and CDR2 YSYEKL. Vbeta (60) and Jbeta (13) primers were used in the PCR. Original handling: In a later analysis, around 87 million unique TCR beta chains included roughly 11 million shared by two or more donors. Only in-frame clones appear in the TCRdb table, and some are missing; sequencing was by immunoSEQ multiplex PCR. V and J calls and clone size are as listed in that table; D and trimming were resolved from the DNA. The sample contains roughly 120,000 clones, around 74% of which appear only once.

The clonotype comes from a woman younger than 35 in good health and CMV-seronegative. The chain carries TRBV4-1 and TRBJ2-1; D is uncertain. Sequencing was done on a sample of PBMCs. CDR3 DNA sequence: TGCGCCAGCAGCCCCCCCCGGGCCTACAATGAGCAGTTCTTC. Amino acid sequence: CASSPPRAYNEQFF.